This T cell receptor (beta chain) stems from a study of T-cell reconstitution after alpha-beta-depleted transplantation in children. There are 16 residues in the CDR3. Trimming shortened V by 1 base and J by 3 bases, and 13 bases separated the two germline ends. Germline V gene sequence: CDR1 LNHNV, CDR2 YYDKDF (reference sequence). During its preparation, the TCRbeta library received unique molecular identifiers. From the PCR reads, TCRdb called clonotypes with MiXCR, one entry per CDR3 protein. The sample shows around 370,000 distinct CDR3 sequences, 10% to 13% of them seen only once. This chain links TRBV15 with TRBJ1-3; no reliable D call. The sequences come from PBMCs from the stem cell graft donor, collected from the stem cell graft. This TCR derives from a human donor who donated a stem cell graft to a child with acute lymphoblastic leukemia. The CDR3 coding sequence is TGTGCCACCAGCAGAGCTCCCGGAGAGGGTGGAAACACCATATATTTT. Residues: CATSRAPGEGGNTIYF. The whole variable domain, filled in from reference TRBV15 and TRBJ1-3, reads DAMVIQNPRYQVTQFGKPVTLSCSQTLNHNVMYWYQQKSSQAPKLLFHYYDKDFNNEADTPDNFQSRRPNTSFCFLDIRSPGLGDTAMYLCATSRAPGEGGNTIYFGEGSWLTVV.